The 8 T cell receptor beta chains reported below all come from one sample, sequenced in a study of cytomegalovirus exposure and HLA in healthy donors (TCRdb year 2017). Libraries were made using the immunoSEQ multiplex PCR assay. The multiplex PCR relied on a mix of 60 forward primers for TCR Vbeta segments and 13 reverse primers for TCR Jbeta segments. TCRdb carries this immuneACCESS record with in-frame sequences only. Its versions omit some clonotypes, under half of them owing to an unresolved V gene in the studies checked, with the rest unexplained. The sample table contains about 190,000 clones; only one count was recorded for approximately 79% of them. The ten largest clones represent 6.3% of the sample. Input material: PBMCs. These receptors came from a man in his forties in good health and CMV-seropositive.

The chain combines TRBV7-2 with TRBJ1-3; TRBD1 matches 8 bases. The length of the CDR3 is 16 residues. The germline gives CDR1 SGHTA, CDR2 FQGNSA. The V segment lost 2 bases and the J segment 4 bases; nucleotides outside the gene matches: 7. CDR3 sequence: CASSLQGARVGNTIYF. CDR3 DNA: TGTGCCAGCAGCTTACAGGGGGCAAGGGTGGGAAACACCATATATTTT.

The chain uses TRBV11-2 and TRBJ2-7; 7 nucleotides agree with TRBD2. Trimming at V came to 6 bases and at J to 4 bases, leaving 9 bases not matched to a gene. CDR1 and CDR2 from the germline V gene are SGHAT and FQNNGV. The CDR3 length is 14 residues. Written as DNA, the CDR3 is TGTGCCAGCAGTTCCGGAGCGGGGTGGTACGAGCAGTACTTC. It yields the protein CASSSGAGWYEQYF.

CDR3 residues: CASSIKTGTRGNEQFF. The CDR3, as DNA: TGTGCCAGCAGCATCAAGACCGGGACTAGGGGAAATGAGCAGTTCTTC. This sequence joins TRBV7-9 and TRBJ2-1; 8 bases agree with TRBD2. With V trimmed by 5 bases and J by 7 bases, 13 bases remained unmatched. This CDR3 contains 16 residues. Germline assignment: CDR1 SEHNR and CDR2 FQNEAQ (reference sequence). Combining the CDR3 with reference TRBV7-9 and TRBJ2-1 gives the whole variable domain DTGVSQNPRHKITKRGQNVTFRCDPISEHNRLYWYRQTLGQGPEFLTYFQNEAQLEKSRLLSDRFSAERPKGSFSTLEIQRTEQGDSAMYLCASSIKTGTRGNEQFFGPGTRLTVL.

The chain joins TRBV6-5 to TRBJ2-5; D might be TRBD2 (6 bases). The V and J ends lost 6 bases and 2 bases respectively, with 16 bases between them. Looked up from germline, CDR1 is MNHEY and CDR2 is SVGAGI. CDR3 length: 15 residues. This chain's CDR3 is CASRWRAHGQETQYF. The CDR3 DNA reads TGTGCCAGCAGATGGAGGGCCCACGGGCAAGAGACCCAGTACTTC.

V usage is TRBV27 and J usage is TRBJ1-1; D remains unclear. V was shortened by 2 bases and J by 6 bases, with 13 bases between the two germline ends. The CDR3 extends over 14 amino acids. Germline CDR1 MNHEY, CDR2 SMNVEV (reference sequence). The CDR3 protein is CASSLRLSGSEAFF. CDR3 DNA: TGTGCCAGCAGTTTACGTCTTTCTGGCTCTGAAGCTTTCTTT.

The V gene is TRBV5-4, the J gene TRBJ1-1; 7 bases are shared with TRBD1. With 0 bases clipped from V and 6 bases from J, the junction kept 5 bases outside the gene matches. In germline, CDR1 is SGHNT, CDR2 YYREEE (reference sequence). This CDR3 has 14 residues. This CDR3 is CASSLVTGDSEAFF. The DNA for the CDR3 is TGTGCCAGCAGCTTGGTCACAGGGGACTCTGAAGCTTTCTTT. The complete variable domain, with remaining parts taken from reference TRBV5-4 and TRBJ1-1, reads ETGVTQSPTHLIKTRGQQVTLRCSSQSGHNTVSWYQQALGQGPQFIFQYYREEENGRGNFPPRFSGLQFPNYSSELNVNALELDDSALYLCASSLVTGDSEAFFGQGTRLTVV.

The V and J genes are TRBV5-1 and TRBJ2-7, with 9 positions matching TRBD2. CDR3 size: 15 residues. Per germline, CDR1 SGHRS and CDR2 YFSETQ. With V trimmed by 4 bases and J by 7 bases, 12 bases remained unmatched. The CDR3 sequence is CASSPQRGAPEEQYF. The CDR3 DNA follows: TGCGCCAGCAGCCCCCAGCGGGGGGCTCCTGAAGAGCAGTACTTC. Using reference TRBV5-1 and TRBJ2-7 for the parts outside the CDR3, the full variable domain is KAGVTQTPRYLIKTRGQQVTLSCSPISGHRSVSWYQQTPGQGLQFLFEYFSETQRNKGNFPGRFSGRQFSNSRSEMNVSTLELGDSALYLCASSPQRGAPEEQYFGPGTRLTVT.

The genes are TRBV7-9 and TRBJ1-4; the match to TRBD1 covers 7 bases. Trimming cost V 5 bases and J 0 bases; bases outside gene matches: 6. The CDR3 contains 16 residues. Germline assignment: CDR1 SEHNR and CDR2 FQNEAQ (reference sequence). The CDR3 DNA reads TGTGCCAGCAGCCCAGGGGGTGCACCAACTAATGAAAAACTGTTTTTT. Translated: CASSPGGAPTNEKLFF.